The present T cell receptor beta chain was sequenced within a study of cytomegalovirus exposure and HLA in healthy donors. This CDR3 is built from 13 residues. With V trimmed by 8 bases and J by 5 bases, 7 bases remained unmatched. CDR1 SNHLY and CDR2 FYNNEI come from the germline V gene. Profiled with immunoSEQ multiplex PCR; TCRdb holds only in-frame clones, not every one. The data show some 320,000 clones, approximately 86% seen once. Donors were drawn from the approximately 120-subject validation cohort, separate from the approximately 620-subject first cohort. General observations from the study: Associated with cytomegalovirus, according to the listing, were 150 to 200 TCR beta chains.

A note on this clone: Its target is unknown.

The rearrangement joins TRBV2 to TRBJ2-5, with 8 bases lining up with TRBD2. The clonotype was recovered from a woman aged 30 to 39 in good health and CMV-seropositive. What was sequenced was PBMCs. CDR3 bases: TGTGCCAGCGCCGGGGGGACTAGGGAGACCCAGTACTTC. It is translated as CASAGGTRETQYF.